This T cell receptor beta chain was recovered during a study of blood T cell repertoires in COVID-19. Study at large: The samples span acute and convalescent COVID-19 from the United States, Italy and Spain. T cells, B-cell-depleted T cells, or PBMCs provided the cDNA or gDNA that served as material.

As originally analysed: Cell counts per sample came from amplifying reference gene primers. This table comes from immunoSEQ multiplex PCR, and its TCRdb copy is limited to in-frame clones, with some not included. The V and J calls and clone size are taken from that table; D and trimming were inferred from the DNA. The sample lists fewer than 70,000 clones; about 86% were seen once. The V gene's germline CDR1 is MNHNY and CDR2 SVGAGI (reference sequence). This CDR3 is 17 amino acids long. J gave up 2 bases and V 5 bases, and 12 bases lay outside the gene matches. This sequence originates from a woman between 55 and 75 years old with acute or convalescent COVID-19. The sequenced sample consisted of peripheral blood. The chain carries TRBV6-6 and TRBJ1-5; 7 positions agree with TRBD1. The CDR3 is CASSQRQTGIGNQPQHF. Written as DNA, the CDR3 is TGTGCCAGCAGTCAACGCCAGACAGGGATCGGCAATCAGCCCCAGCATTTT.